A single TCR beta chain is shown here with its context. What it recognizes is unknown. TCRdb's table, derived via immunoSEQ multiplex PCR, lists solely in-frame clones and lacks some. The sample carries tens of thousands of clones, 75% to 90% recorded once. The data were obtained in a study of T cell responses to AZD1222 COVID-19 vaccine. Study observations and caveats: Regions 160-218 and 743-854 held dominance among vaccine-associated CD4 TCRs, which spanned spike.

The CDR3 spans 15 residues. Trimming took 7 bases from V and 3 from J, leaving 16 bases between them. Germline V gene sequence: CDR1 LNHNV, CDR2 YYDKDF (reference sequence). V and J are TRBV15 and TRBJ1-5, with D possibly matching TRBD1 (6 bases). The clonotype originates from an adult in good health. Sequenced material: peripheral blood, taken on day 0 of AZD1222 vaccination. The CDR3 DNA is TGTGCCACCACCCTAACAGGGATTGACAATCAGCCCCAGCATTTT. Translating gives CATTLTGIDNQPQHF.